Below are 19 T cell receptor beta chains sequenced from a single sample in a study of blood T cell repertoires in COVID-19. Repertoires were generated with immunoSEQ multiplex PCR, while TCRdb's copy carries only in-frame clones and drops some. The table includes approximately 310,000 clones, about 87% detected once. The sample comprised peripheral blood. All receptors derive from a woman aged 45-59 years who had recovered from COVID-19.

The chain couples TRBV19 to TRBJ2-4, with a weak D call TRBD1 (6 bases). This CDR3 has 17 amino acids. Germline V gene lookup returns CDR1 LNHDA and CDR2 SQIVND (reference sequence). V lost 8 bases to trimming and J lost 0 bases, with 20 bases between them. CDR3 in DNA: TGTGCCAGTCAAGACCCCGGGACACCAATAGCCAAAAACATTCAGTACTTC. It codes for CASQDPGTPIAKNIQYF.

The V gene is TRBV4-1, the J gene TRBJ2-1, with a tentative D call TRBD1 (6 bases). Germline-derived CDR1 and CDR2 are MGHRA and YSYEKL. V lost 5 bases, J lost 9 bases, and 17 bases lay in between. CDR3 length: 14 residues. The CDR3 nucleotides are TGCGCCAGCAGCTCCCGAGGGGGATCGGCTGAGCAGTTCTTC. Translating it yields CASSSRGGSAEQFF.

This clone has a single count. The chain is built from TRBV6-5 and TRBJ2-3; TRBD2 aligns across 11 bases. J gave up 1 base and V 5 bases, and 2 bases lay outside the gene matches. Germline-derived CDR1 and CDR2 are MNHEY and SVGAGI. This CDR3 has 15 amino acids. For the CDR3, the DNA is TGTGCCAGCAGTCGGACTAGCGGGCGCACAGATACGCAGTATTTT. Translation gives CASSRTSGRTDTQYF.

This clone was recorded once. The CDR3 sequence is CASSDDGNYGYTF. In nucleotides, the CDR3 is TGCGCCAGCAGTGATGACGGGAACTATGGCTACACCTTC. The J gene is TRBJ1-2, the V gene TRBV10-1; no reliable D call. V lost 3 bases and J lost 2, with 7 bases in between. The CDR3 loop spans 13 amino acids. Germline V CDR1 and CDR2: WNHNN, SYGVQD (reference sequence).

The table lists this clone with a count of one. This chain joins TRBV12-5 and TRBJ2-3, with a possible D match to TRBD2 (6 bases). Trimming left V 2 bases short and J 2 bases short, with 14 bases between. The germline V gene encodes CDR1 LGHNT and CDR2 FRNRAP. The CDR3 is 16 residues long. CDR3 nucleotides: TGTGCTAGTGGTTTGATGTCCGGGGGTCCCACAGATACGCAGTATTTT. Its protein product is CASGLMSGGPTDTQYF.

The chain links TRBV12-3 or TRBV12-4 to TRBJ1-5; D might be TRBD1 (6 bases). V was cut by 3 bases and J by 9 bases, with 12 bases left in between. The CDR3 spans 13 residues. DNA of the CDR3: TGTGCCAGCAGTTTTAGGGGGGGTAGGCCCCAGCATTTT. It specifies CASSFRGGRPQHF.

The CDR3 nucleotides are TGCGCCAGCAGCCAAGAGGGATGGGGTTTGCAGGGTGGCTATGGCTACACCTTC. Translation: CASSQEGWGLQGGYGYTF. The V call is TRBV4-1, the J call TRBJ1-2; TRBD1 is a possible D gene (5 bases). CDR1 is MGHRA and CDR2 is YSYEKL in the germline V gene. V was pared by 0 bases and J by 4 bases, with 21 bases between. The CDR3 is 18 residues long.

The rearrangement uses TRBV9 and TRBJ2-1; no reliable D call. Deletions cut 2 bases from V and 7 bases from J, with 13 bases between. Germline V gives CDR1 SGDLS, CDR2 YYNGEE. This CDR3 has 14 residues. The CDR3: CASSVRLEANEQFF. CDR3 DNA: TGTGCCAGCAGCGTTAGACTGGAAGCGAATGAGCAGTTCTTC. The full variable domain, completed using reference TRBV9 and TRBJ2-1, is DSGVTQTPKHLITATGQRVTLRCSPRSGDLSVYWYQQSLDQGLQFLIQYYNGEERAKGNILERFSAQQFPDLHSELNLSSLELGDSALYFCASSVRLEANEQFFGPGTRLTVL.

The V call is TRBV6-5, the J call TRBJ1-2; D ambiguous. V was trimmed by 6 bases and J by 4 bases, leaving 12 bases between them. CDR1 is MNHEY, CDR2 SVGAGI, per germline. The length of the CDR3 is 13 residues. CDR3 in amino acids: CASSYGPVYGYTF. CDR3 DNA sequence: TGTGCCAGCAGCTACGGGCCGGTCTATGGCTACACCTTC.

This clone was seen only once. V and J are TRBV7-9 and TRBJ1-1, with 7 bases fitting TRBD1. V lost 2 bases, J lost 5 bases, and 5 bases stayed unmatched. The germline V gene encodes CDR1 SEHNR and CDR2 FQNEAQ (reference sequence). The CDR3 has 14 amino acids. For the CDR3, the DNA is TGTGCCAGCAGCTTAACAGGGGCGGGGACTGAAGCTTTCTTT. This encodes CASSLTGAGTEAFF.

V gene TRBV7-9 combines with J gene TRBJ1-2; 7 nucleotides agree with TRBD1. The CDR3 loop spans 14 amino acids. CDR1 and CDR2 from the germline V gene are SEHNR and FQNEAQ (reference sequence). V shed 5 bases and J 7 bases; nucleotides not matched to a gene: 10. The CDR3 sequence is CASSQVQGVSGYTF. CDR3 nucleotide sequence: TGTGCCAGCAGCCAGGTGCAGGGGGTGAGTGGCTACACCTTC.

This clone was found once. The chain employs TRBV6-1 and TRBJ2-7, with D unclear. Germline CDR1 MNHNS, CDR2 SASEGT. Between the trimmed V and J ends, which lost 2 bases and 0 bases, there was a span of 8 bases. CDR3 length equals 14 residues. CDR3 amino acids: CASSEWSSSYEQYF. Here the CDR3 DNA reads TGTGCCAGCAGTGAATGGAGCAGCTCCTACGAGCAGTACTTC.

This clone showed up just a few times. V and J are TRBV6-2 or TRBV6-3 and TRBJ2-6; TRBD1 matches 7 bases. From germline, CDR1 is MNHEY and CDR2 SVGEGT. V trimming: 3 bases; J trimming: 2 bases; junction bases outside the gene matches: 1. The CDR3 has 15 residues. The CDR3 DNA follows: TGTGCCAGCAGTTATACAGGGGCTGGGGCCAACGTCCTGACTTTC. Encoded protein: CASSYTGAGANVLTF.

The chain combines TRBV6-5 with TRBJ1-2; 7 bases agree with TRBD1. This CDR3 region has 13 residues. The junction had 9 bases not matched to a gene; V was cut back by 6 bases and J by 8 bases. Germline V CDR1 and CDR2: MNHEY, SVGAGI. Written as DNA, the CDR3 is TGTGCCAGCAGCCGACAGGGTTCTAGCGGCTACACCTTC. Its translation is CASSRQGSSGYTF.

The rearrangement joins TRBV18 to TRBJ2-1; unclear D gene. The CDR3 consists of 14 residues. Germline CDR1 and CDR2: KGHSH and LQKENI. V was trimmed by 3 bases and J by 10 bases, leaving 16 bases between them. The CDR3 sequence is CASSPPVSRREQFF. The CDR3 bases are TGTGCCAGCTCACCCCCCGTTTCTCGGCGGGAGCAGTTCTTC.

This chain uses TRBV5-4 with TRBJ2-7, with 7 bases lining up with TRBD2. V dropped 0 bases and J dropped 3; count of bases not matched to a gene: 6. There are 15 residues in the CDR3. Germline V gene sequence: CDR1 SGHNT, CDR2 YYREEE (reference sequence). Here the CDR3 reads CASSLDQGGGYEQYF. CDR3 nucleotides: TGTGCCAGCAGCTTGGACCAGGGCGGGGGCTACGAGCAGTACTTC.

J is TRBJ2-5 and V is TRBV19, with 7 bases matching TRBD2. Germline V gene sequence: CDR1 LNHDA, CDR2 SQIVND (reference sequence). Trimming at V came to 4 bases and at J to 6 bases, leaving 11 bases not matched to a gene. This CDR3 has 15 residues. CDR3 coding DNA: TGTGCCAGTAGTACCCGTGTGGGGGGGAGCCAGACCCAGTACTTC. Translated, it gives CASSTRVGGSQTQYF.

This chain joins TRBV7-3 and TRBJ2-3, with no clear D. Trimming removed 6 bases at V and 3 bases at J, with 10 bases between. The CDR3 is made up of 13 amino acids. Germline V CDR1 and CDR2: SGHTA, FQGTGA. CDR3: CASRPAGTDTQYF. CDR3 nucleotides: TGTGCCAGCAGACCGGCCGGGACAGATACGCAGTATTTT.

The V call is TRBV18, the J call TRBJ1-3; 12 bases are shared with TRBD1. This CDR3 spans 18 amino acids. The J segment lost 4 bases and the V segment lost 3 bases, leaving 10 bases of the junction unmatched. Germline loops: CDR1 KGHSH, CDR2 LQKENI. The CDR3 bases are TGTGCCAGCTCACCGCGACCGGGACAGGGGGCTGCGGGAAACACCATATATTTT. Its translation is CASSPRPGQGAAGNTIYF.